Following are 22 T cell receptor beta chains from one sample sequenced in a study of glioma-infiltrating T cells. The iRepertoire nested amplicon-rescue multiplex PCR amplified TCR alpha and beta CDR3s from RNA. From the multiplex PCR reads, TCRdb called clonotypes with MiXCR, one entry per CDR3 protein. The data show around 190,000 distinct CDR3 sequences, approximately 30% seen once. Sequenced input: glioma tissue, nonneoplastic brain tissue, or PBMCs (not recorded which). Every receptor here comes from a human donor with low-grade glioma or glioblastoma, undergoing nonglioma brain surgery, or in good health (not recorded which).

This clonotype was found many times. The chain is built from TRBV29-1 and TRBJ2-3; TRBD1 matches 7 bases. The CDR3 runs 13 residues. The J segment lost 2 bases and the V segment lost 5 bases, leaving 4 bases of the junction unmatched. Germline V lookup: CDR1 SQVTM, CDR2 ANQGSEA. The CDR3 here is CSVRDRVTDTQYF. The DNA of the CDR3 is TGCAGCGTTCGTGACAGGGTCACAGATACGCAGTATTTT.

Regarding this clonotype: A much larger clone differs from this one at a single base, so this may be a read error. This chain links TRBV10-3 with TRBJ2-1; 11 bases line up with TRBD1. With 3 bases clipped from V and 12 bases from J, the junction kept 7 bases outside the gene matches. The CDR3 sequence is 14 residues long. Germline V gene lookup returns CDR1 ENHRY and CDR2 SYGVKD. CDR3 nucleotides: TGTGCCATCAGTGATATGGGACAGGGGGTTGGGCAGTTCTTC. Amino acids: CAISDMGQGVGQFF.

In the case of this clonotype: A read error may account for a junction end that differs from germline. The chain couples TRBV6-1 to TRBJ2-3, with D tentatively TRBD1 or TRBD2 (6 bases each). The CDR3 extends over 18 amino acids. Germline lookup yields CDR1 MNHNS and CDR2 SASEGT. The CDR3 is CASRSYAFTGRSTDTQYF. DNA of the CDR3: TGTGCCAGCCGTTCGTACGCTTTCACAGGGAGGTCGACAGATACGCAGTACTTT.

This clonotype has ten or more counts. V and J are TRBV7-9 and TRBJ1-2, with a weak D call TRBD1 (5 bases). Germline V gene data show CDR1 as SEHNR and CDR2 as FQNEAQ (reference sequence). V gave up 3 bases and J gave up 6 bases, with 17 bases separating them. The CDR3 is 15 residues long. The CDR3 DNA follows: TGTGCCAGCAGCTTGCTAGGGGAGGGTTTCGATGGCTACACCTTC. Translating it yields CASSLLGEGFDGYTF.

This clonotype was found many times. DNA of the CDR3: TGTGCCAGCAGTGAAGAGAAAACTAGCACAGATACGCAGTATTTT. This sequence encodes CASSEEKTSTDTQYF. The chain joins TRBV6-4 to TRBJ2-3; D is unclear. V lost 3 bases and J lost 0, with 10 bases in between. Per the germline V gene, CDR1 is MRHNA and CDR2 is SNTAGT. The CDR3 contains 15 residues.

This clonotype occurred many times. The chain couples TRBV14 to TRBJ1-2; D not resolved. Germline CDR1 SGHDN, CDR2 FVKESK. V shed 0 bases and J shed 0 bases, with 8 bases lying between them. CDR3 length: 15 residues. The CDR3 spells CASSQDLQPNYGYTF. DNA for the CDR3: TGTGCCAGCAGCCAAGATCTACAGCCTAACTATGGCTACACCTTC.

In this sample, this clonotype turned up many times. The chain links TRBV28 to TRBJ2-3, with TRBD1 identical over 10 bases. After removal of 5 bases from V and 2 bases from J, the junction contained 10 bases not matched to a gene. This CDR3 is built from 17 residues. The germline V gene has CDR1 MDHEN and CDR2 SYDVKM. CDR3 nucleotides: TGTGCCAGCAGTCGGGACAGGGGAGGGAGGGCCACAGATACGCAGTATTTT. It is translated as CASSRDRGGRATDTQYF.

This clonotype was seen ten or more times. V gene TRBV6-4 combines with J gene TRBJ2-3; 10 bases fit TRBD2. V trimming: 0 bases; J trimming: 4 bases; junction bases outside the gene matches: 7. The CDR3 loop spans 17 amino acids. In germline, CDR1 is MRHNA, CDR2 SNTAGT. The CDR3: CASSDSPSSGGADTQYF. CDR3 DNA: TGTGCCAGCAGTGACTCCCCATCTAGCGGGGGCGCAGATACGCAGTATTTT.

This clonotype was seen many times. In DNA, the CDR3 is TGTGCCAGCAGTTACTCGGGTCAACAGGGGAGGACTGAAGCTTTCTTT. The encoded protein is CASSYSGQQGRTEAFF. The genes are TRBV6-5 and TRBJ1-1; the match to TRBD1 covers 7 bases. The CDR3 runs 16 residues. The germline V gene has CDR1 MNHEY and CDR2 SVGAGI. V lost 0 bases, J lost 5 bases, and 9 bases stayed unmatched.

This clonotype was detected many times. The chain carries TRBV6-6 and TRBJ2-5; 7 bases match TRBD2. The CDR3 has 17 amino acids. J lost 0 bases, V lost 0 bases, and 7 bases had no gene match. The germline V gene encodes CDR1 MNHNY and CDR2 SVGAGI (reference sequence). CDR3 in amino acids: CASSYSASGEYQETQYF. The CDR3 nucleotides are TGTGCCAGCAGTTACTCCGCTAGCGGAGAATACCAAGAGACCCAGTACTTC.

On this clonotype: A read error may produce the germline difference seen at one junction end. The chain recombines TRBV6-5 with TRBJ2-5, with TRBD1 matching over 7 bases. CDR1 and CDR2 (germline): MNHEY, SVGAGI. The CDR3 consists of 15 residues. CDR3 loop: CASSHLQGPQGTQYF. CDR3 nucleotide sequence: TGTGCCAGCAGTCATCTACAGGGGCCCCAAGGGACCCAGTACTTC.

CDR3 sequence (DNA): TGTGCCAGCAGCTGGACAGGGGCGAACTATGGCTACACCTTC. The encoded protein is CASSWTGANYGYTF. V usage is TRBV6-2 or TRBV6-3 and J usage is TRBJ1-2, with TRBD1 matching 9 bases. The length of the CDR3 is 14 residues. V shed 6 bases and J 2 bases; nucleotides not matched to a gene: 4. Germline values: CDR1 MNHEY, CDR2 SVGEGT.

By sample fraction, this clonotype is medium-sized (0.01 to 0.1%). The chain links TRBV6-1 to TRBJ1-1; no definite D call. In germline, CDR1 is MNHNS, CDR2 SASEGT. Trimming took 0 bases from V and 13 from J, leaving 0 bases between them. The CDR3 runs 8 residues. The CDR3 loop reads CASSEAFF. The CDR3 region has the DNA TGTGCCAGCAGTGAAGCTTTCTTT.

In this sample, this clonotype turned up a few times. The chain combines TRBV7-6 with TRBJ2-4; possibly TRBD1 or TRBD2 for D (6 bases each). Trimming took off 2 bases at V and 2 bases at J, with 16 bases between the two ends. Germline V gene data show CDR1 as SGHVS and CDR2 as FNYEAQ. This CDR3 is built from 17 residues. The DNA for the CDR3 is TGTGCCAGCAGCTTAAGGGGGGCCAAGGAAACCAAAAACATTCAGTACTTC. As protein: CASSLRGAKETKNIQYF.

This clonotype was recorded only once. A much more abundant neighbour one base away suggests this may be a read error. The chain recombines TRBV12-3 or TRBV12-4 with TRBJ1-1; no firm D call. The V end lost 1 base, the J end lost 3 bases, and 12 bases lay between the germline ends. The CDR3 is 15 amino acids. The CDR3 here is CASSLGLSGDTEAFF. CDR3 coding DNA: TGTGCCAGCAGTTTAGGGTTATCGGGAGACACTGAAGCTTTCTTT.

This clonotype was recorded many times. As DNA, the CDR3 is TGTGCCAGCTTACAAGGTCCCGGGGTCAATCAGCCCCAGCATTTT. Protein: CASLQGPGVNQPQHF. This chain connects TRBV10-3 to TRBJ1-5; unclear D gene. V lost 10 bases, J lost 3 bases, and 19 bases lay in between. The CDR3 is 15 amino acids. CDR1 and CDR2 from the germline V gene are ENHRY and SYGVKD.

In regard to this clonotype: A much more abundant neighbour one base away suggests this may be a read error. This rearrangement joins TRBV7-6 to TRBJ2-1; 8 nucleotides align to TRBD2. Germline-derived CDR1 and CDR2 are SGHVS and FNYEAQ. Trimming removed 9 bases from V and 7 bases from J; junction bases left unmatched: 14. The CDR3 is 15 amino acids. This chain's CDR3 is CARSQAGGFGNEQFF. In DNA, the CDR3 is TGTGCCAGAAGCCAGGCGGGAGGTTTTGGGAATGAGCAGTTCTTC.

This clonotype was seen at least ten times. The chain combines TRBV7-2 with TRBJ2-1; D possibly matches TRBD1 or TRBD2 (5 bases each). The CDR3 runs to 15 residues. Trimming took 6 bases from V and 5 from J, leaving 17 bases between them. CDR1 and CDR2 (germline): SGHTA, FQGNSA. The CDR3 DNA sequence: TGTGCCAGCAGGGAAGCCGGGACCAAGGACAATGAGCAGTTCTTC. Its protein product is CASREAGTKDNEQFF.

A remark on this clonotype: A much larger clone differs from this one at a single base, so this may be a read error. V is TRBV14 and J is TRBJ1-2; D call uncertain. V dropped 1 base and J dropped 7 bases, with 16 bases sitting between them. This CDR3 contains 15 residues. The germline V gene encodes CDR1 SGHDN and CDR2 FVKESK. The CDR3: CASSQGGGYRCGYTF. CDR3 sequence (DNA): TGTGCCAGCAGCCAAGGGGGAGGATATCGGTGTGGCTACACCTTC.

Note on this clonotype: This could be a read error, since a much larger clone is one nucleotide away. J is TRBJ1-1 and V is TRBV29-1, with TRBD1 identical over 7 bases. The CDR3 runs to 14 residues. Germline V gene data show CDR1 as SQVTM and CDR2 as ANQGSEA. CDR3 sequence (DNA): TGCAGCGTTCAGGGGGGGATATTGAACACTGAAGATTTCTTT. Its translation is CSVQGGILNTEDFF. Looking up the rest from reference TRBV29-1 and TRBJ1-1 gives the full variable domain: SAVISQKPSRDICQRGTSLTIQCQVDSQVTMMFWYRQQPGQSLTLIATANQGSEATYESGFVIDKFPISRPNLTFSTLTVSNMSPEDSSIYLCSVQGGILNTEDFFGQGTRLTVV.

This clonotype was detected many times. The chain is built from TRBV10-3 and TRBJ1-1, with unresolved D. V was pared by 3 bases and J by 7 bases, with 9 bases between. CDR3 size: 12 residues. From germline, CDR1 is ENHRY and CDR2 SYGVKD. The CDR3 DNA reads as TGTGCCATCAGTGAAACAGTCCATGAAGCTTTCTTT. It is translated as CAISETVHEAFF.

This clonotype has ten or more counts. The V call is TRBV12-3 or TRBV12-4, the J call TRBJ2-1; TRBD1 is a possible D gene (6 bases). V lost 6 bases and J lost 7, with 13 bases in between. The CDR3 is 13 residues long. CDR3 DNA sequence: TGTGCCAGCAGGAGGTCAGGGGAGAATGAGCAGTTCTTC. It codes for CASRRSGENEQFF.